This T cell receptor beta chain was identified during a study of human T cells and chemical hapten exposure (dated by TCRdb to the early 2020s). Context from the whole study: For sensitization, 2% DPC in acetone was applied to an approximately 2 cm by approximately 2 cm area of upper inner arm skin. Weekly therapeutic DPC doses were additionally applied to the scalp of patients throughout the approximately 24-week study period. Patch testing on the upper back used Finn chambers containing 0.01% DPC, with scoring done after 6 days according to International Contact Dermatitis Research Group standards. The mostly female patient cohort included alopecia areata with under or over 50% scalp involvement, alopecia totalis and alopecia universalis. Libraries were pooled for sequencing, and per-sample TCR yields varied mainly because of small differences in library volumes within the pool. This study followed changes in the peripheral blood TCR repertoire in vivo during primary and secondary sensitization of alopecia patients to the hapten diphenylcyclopropenone (DPC). Patient blood was sampled pre-sensitization (week 0) and at 2, 6 and about 24 weeks after DPC sensitization. Twenty-nine alopecia patients gave blood for TCR sequencing at one to four time points (pre-sensitization, 2, 6 and 24 weeks).

From V the trimming removes 5 bases and from J it removes 3 bases, while the gene matches leave 7 bases of the junction unaccounted for. The CDR3 goes from the cysteine to the phenylalanine over 16 residues. Of the read, only the CDR3 DNA is kept; its 48 bases are in frame from base 1. Taken from the germline V gene, the CDR1 and CDR2 loops are SGHTA and FQGNSA. Points the paper makes about the study in general: The number of TCRs above 1 in 1000 frequency did not change with DPC sensitization; there was no evidence of global repertoire structure alterations. Expanded TCRs formed significantly more large CDR3 similarity clusters than pre-sensitization or healthy control sets, consistent with antigen-driven responses. Repeated subsampling changed both the strength of the expansion versus patch-test correlation and the threshold at which the correlation became significant. Patch test score correlated positively with the number of PT1 expanded TCRs, reaching significance at thresholds 8, 16 and 32 but not at 4. Because all patients had alopecia, a presumed autoimmune disease, the immune response of the patients might differ from that of healthy individuals.

The time point label for this specimen denotes: patch test 1, 2 weeks after DPC sensitization. What this sample's treatment or condition label stands for: therapeutic diphenylcyclopropenone sensitization with weekly scalp DPC. At each patch-test visit, blood was drawn before the patch test was applied. Patients were eligible if aged 18 to 70, diagnosed with alopecia and judged suitable for DPC therapy, and pregnant patients were excluded. Total RNA was isolated from unfractionated whole blood collected in Tempus Blood RNA tubes. Libraries were constructed by RACE. Sequencer: NextSeq 500. During library preparation, unique molecular identifiers were attached to individual cDNA molecules so that TCRs could be counted quantitatively and reproducibly. From each blood RNA sample, both TCR alpha and TCR beta chains were sequenced. Per the source publication's procedure: Samples had a median of roughly 87,000 TCRs, with a range from roughly 20,000 to 700,000. V, J and CDR3 annotation of the TCR reads was carried out using the Decombinator software suite. To make PS versus PT1 abundance plots, every sample was subsampled to the same number of TCRs (28,000). TCRs were defined as expanded if absent before sensitization and observed at least eight times at the 2-week time point. In-frame beta chains were kept once TCRdb had trimmed the public reads at Q25 with fastp and called clones with MiXCR. Every entry covers one CDR3 protein and lists the most common genes and DNA from its rows. TCRdb assigned the V and J calls; the authors' analysis was not used. Counted in this sample were more than 65,000 distinct CDR3 sequences; around 7.8% of them appeared once. The top ten constitute under 2% of the sample.

This clonotype was seen at least ten times. Its antigen has not been determined. Per-base quality was not reported, and no clone a single base away is much larger than it. This TCR was sampled from a woman in her twenties or thirties with alopecia areata. Some clones in this sample may be carry-over from other donors' samples. Recombination linked TRBV7-2 to TRBJ2-1; TRBD2 lines up with 10 middle nucleotides. The sample in question was whole blood, obtained in connection with sensitization to the hapten diphenylcyclopropenone (DPC). The CDR3 reads as follows: CASSRRTSGYYNEQFF. The nucleotide sequence is TGTGCCAGCAGCCGTAGGACTAGCGGCTACTACAATGAGCAGTTCTTC.